This T cell receptor (beta chain) was recorded in a study of post-analysis software for immune sequencing data. Across the study: Relapsing-remitting, secondary progressive and progressive-relapsing forms made up the multiple sclerosis disease courses. Study conclusions and caveats: When patients were compared with controls, about five TRBV segments were more frequent, TRBV5-6, TRBV5-1 and TRBV20-1 among them.

From germline, CDR1 is SGHRS and CDR2 YFSETQ. V lost 5 bases and J lost 4; bases outside the gene matches: 9. This CDR3 region has 15 residues. TCR beta libraries were prepared from cDNA with unique molecular identifiers. Via MiXCR, TCRdb re-called the PCR reads, giving one row per CDR3 protein. The sample lists roughly 200,000 distinct CDR3 sequences; 29% were seen once. This clonotype has only a few counts. What it recognizes is unknown. Sequenced sample: blood. The chain has TRBV5-1 and TRBJ2-1; 7 nucleotides line up with TRBD1. The sequence came from a girl aged 2 to 17 with multiple sclerosis. This chain's CDR3 is CASRDTGQIYNEQFF. The CDR3 DNA reads TGCGCCAGCAGGGACACGGGACAGATATACAATGAGCAGTTCTTC. Full variable domain (rest looked up from reference TRBV5-1 and TRBJ2-1): KAGVTQTPRYLIKTRGQQVTLSCSPISGHRSVSWYQQTPGQGLQFLFEYFSETQRNKGNFPGRFSGRQFSNSRSEMNVSTLELGDSALYLCASRDTGQIYNEQFFGPGTRLTVL.